A selection of T cell receptor beta chains follows, all from one sample in a study of cytomegalovirus exposure and HLA in healthy donors. The protocol was immunoSEQ multiplex PCR, while the TCRdb copy is restricted to in-frame clones and leaves out a portion. The sample includes 200,000 to 250,000 clones, approximately 80% of them seen just once. The sequencing sample was made of PBMCs. These receptors were obtained from a male donor in good health and CMV-seronegative. The CDR3 runs from the conserved cysteine through the conserved F or W. A D gene is named only where the DNA matches it firmly. Only some rows state a clone size, as once, few, many or a class for expanded clones.

clone_size: few; j_call: TRBJ1-1; v_call: TRBV10-2; d_call: NA; cdr3_nt: TGCGCCAGCAGTGAGTCGAGTCGGGGGACTGAAGCTTTCTTT; cdr3_aa: CASSESSRGTEAFF
clone_size: NA; j_call: TRBJ2-3; v_call: TRBV7-3; d_call: TRBD1; cdr3_nt: TGTGCCAGCAGCCCGCGACAGGGAAGGGGAACAGATACGCAGTATTTT; cdr3_aa: CASSPRQGRGTDTQYF
clone_size: NA; j_call: TRBJ1-6; v_call: TRBV30; d_call: NA; cdr3_nt: TGTGCCTGTCAGGGCAGTGGCTCACCCCTCCACTTT; cdr3_aa: CACQGSGSPLHF
clone_size: NA; j_call: TRBJ2-1; v_call: TRBV19; d_call: TRBD2; cdr3_nt: TGTGCCAGTAGTATAGATCCAATTGTAGCGGGAGTGTGGAATGAGCAGTTCTTC; cdr3_aa: CASSIDPIVAGVWNEQFF
clone_size: NA; j_call: TRBJ2-2; v_call: TRBV9; d_call: TRBD2; cdr3_nt: TGTGCCGCTGGACTAGCGGACAACACCGGGGAGCTGTTTTTT; cdr3_aa: CAAGLADNTGELFF
clone_size: NA; j_call: TRBJ1-2; v_call: TRBV19; d_call: NA; cdr3_nt: TGTGCCAGTAGAACCAAACAGGGTAGTAGTGGCTACACCTTC; cdr3_aa: CASRTKQGSSGYTF
clone_size: NA; j_call: TRBJ1-1; v_call: TRBV19; d_call: TRBD1; cdr3_nt: TGTGCCAGTAGTCTAAAGGACAGGGAAGCTTTCTTT; cdr3_aa: CASSLKDREAFF
clone_size: NA; j_call: TRBJ1-2; v_call: TRBV5-8; d_call: TRBD1; cdr3_nt: TGTGCCAGCAGCTTGGCCGGGACAGGGGGCTCTGACTACACCTTC; cdr3_aa: CASSLAGTGGSDYTF
clone_size: NA; j_call: TRBJ1-4; v_call: TRBV10-2; d_call: TRBD1; cdr3_nt: TGCGCCAGCAGTGAGCCCCCGGGACAGGGGAATGAAAAACTGTTTTTT; cdr3_aa: CASSEPPGQGNEKLFF
clone_size: NA; j_call: TRBJ2-7; v_call: TRBV28; d_call: NA; cdr3_nt: TGTGCCAGCAGTGACAGTCACTACGAGCAGTACTTC; cdr3_aa: CASSDSHYEQYF
clone_size: NA; j_call: TRBJ1-2; v_call: TRBV28; d_call: NA; cdr3_nt: TGTGCCAGCAGTGTGGTAAAAAGGGGCGCGGTTTCGAACTATGGCTACACCTTC; cdr3_aa: CASSVVKRGAVSNYGYTF
clone_size: NA; j_call: TRBJ2-3; v_call: TRBV7-3; d_call: TRBD2; cdr3_nt: TGTGCCAGCAGCTTAGAGGGGACTAGCGGGACTACGCAGTATTTT; cdr3_aa: CASSLEGTSGTTQYF
clone_size: NA; j_call: TRBJ2-7; v_call: TRBV5-1; d_call: TRBD1; cdr3_nt: TGCGCCAGCAACAGGGGGCGCGGCGAGCAGTACTTC; cdr3_aa: CASNRGRGEQYF
clone_size: NA; j_call: TRBJ2-7; v_call: TRBV9; d_call: NA; cdr3_nt: TGTGCCAGCAGCGTAGCTTCGGACAATGACTACGAGCAGTACTTC; cdr3_aa: CASSVASDNDYEQYF
clone_size: NA; j_call: TRBJ2-1; v_call: TRBV5-6; d_call: TRBD2; cdr3_nt: TGTGCCAGCAGCTTCTTAAGCGGGGTGGGGGGCAATGAGCAGTTCTTC; cdr3_aa: CASSFLSGVGGNEQFF
clone_size: NA; j_call: TRBJ1-6; v_call: TRBV30; d_call: NA; cdr3_nt: TGTGCCTGGCGCCCCCCGGGACAACGGTATAATTCACCCCTCCACTTT; cdr3_aa: CAWRPPGQRYNSPLHF
clone_size: few; j_call: TRBJ1-5; v_call: TRBV6-1; d_call: TRBD1; cdr3_nt: TGTGCCAGCAATCTCTGGGACAGGAGCAATCAGCCCCAGCATTTT; cdr3_aa: CASNLWDRSNQPQHF
clone_size: NA; j_call: TRBJ1-2; v_call: TRBV6-1; d_call: TRBD1; cdr3_nt: TGTGCCAGCAGTGAACTACCACAGGGGCACTATGGCTACACCTTC; cdr3_aa: CASSELPQGHYGYTF
clone_size: NA; j_call: TRBJ1-2; v_call: TRBV7-2; d_call: NA; cdr3_nt: TGTGCCAGCAGCCTGGAAGGGGGGGCTGGCTATGGCTACACCTTC; cdr3_aa: CASSLEGGAGYGYTF
clone_size: once; j_call: TRBJ2-5; v_call: TRBV19; d_call: TRBD2; cdr3_nt: TGTGCCAGTAGTCTTGGACTAGCGGGAGGAGAGACCCAGTACTTC; cdr3_aa: CASSLGLAGGETQYF
clone_size: few; j_call: TRBJ1-3; v_call: TRBV28; d_call: TRBD1; cdr3_nt: TGTGCCAGCAGCTACAGGGGTTTTGCTGGAAACACCATATATTTT; cdr3_aa: CASSYRGFAGNTIYF
clone_size: NA; j_call: TRBJ2-7; v_call: TRBV7-6; d_call: TRBD2; cdr3_nt: TGTGCCAGCAGCGGACTAGCGGGCTCCTACGAGCAGTACTTC; cdr3_aa: CASSGLAGSYEQYF
clone_size: NA; j_call: TRBJ1-1; v_call: TRBV10-1; d_call: TRBD1; cdr3_nt: TGCGCCAGCAGTCGGGACAGAGTGAACACTGAAGCTTTCTTT; cdr3_aa: CASSRDRVNTEAFF
clone_size: NA; j_call: TRBJ2-7; v_call: TRBV19; d_call: NA; cdr3_nt: TGTGCCAGTAGTATAGTCCCCCGTTCCGAGCAGTACTTC; cdr3_aa: CASSIVPRSEQYF
clone_size: NA; j_call: TRBJ2-1; v_call: TRBV7-3; d_call: NA; cdr3_nt: TGTGCCAGCAGCCCTGACAGGTCCTACAATGAGCAGTTCTTC; cdr3_aa: CASSPDRSYNEQFF
clone_size: NA; j_call: TRBJ2-1; v_call: TRBV7-6; d_call: TRBD2; cdr3_nt: TGTGCCAGCAGCTTACCTAGCGGGACTGGCAATGAGCAGTTCTTC; cdr3_aa: CASSLPSGTGNEQFF
clone_size: NA; j_call: TRBJ2-4; v_call: TRBV5-5; d_call: TRBD1; cdr3_nt: TGTGCCAGCAGCTTGGTACCGGGACAGGGGGCCAAAAACATTCAGTACTTC; cdr3_aa: CASSLVPGQGAKNIQYF
clone_size: NA; j_call: TRBJ2-7; v_call: TRBV27; d_call: NA; cdr3_nt: TGTGCCAGCAGTTTCAATCAGGGTACTTACGAGCAGTACTTC; cdr3_aa: CASSFNQGTYEQYF
clone_size: NA; j_call: TRBJ2-3; v_call: TRBV7-9; d_call: TRBD1; cdr3_nt: TGTGCCAGCAGCGACTGGGACAGGGTCGCCGCAGATACGCAGTATTTT; cdr3_aa: CASSDWDRVAADTQYF
clone_size: NA; j_call: TRBJ2-3; v_call: TRBV5-1; d_call: NA; cdr3_nt: TGCGCCAGCAGCGAGGAAATTGTGACTAGCACAGATACGCAGTATTTT; cdr3_aa: CASSEEIVTSTDTQYF
clone_size: NA; j_call: TRBJ2-7; v_call: TRBV13; d_call: NA; cdr3_nt: TGTGCCAGCAGCTTAGGGTACAGGGCAACCGAGCAGTACTTC; cdr3_aa: CASSLGYRATEQYF
clone_size: NA; j_call: TRBJ1-1; v_call: TRBV27; d_call: NA; cdr3_nt: TGTGCCAGTGGACAGAGGAACACTGAAGCTTTCTTT; cdr3_aa: CASGQRNTEAFF
clone_size: NA; j_call: TRBJ2-7; v_call: TRBV5-4; d_call: TRBD1; cdr3_nt: TGTGCCAGCAGCCGGGAGACAGGGGGCACCTACGAGCAGTACTTC; cdr3_aa: CASSRETGGTYEQYF
clone_size: NA; j_call: TRBJ1-1; v_call: TRBV11-2; d_call: NA; cdr3_nt: TGTGCCAGCAGCTCCTCAATAAGAGGGAACGCTGAAGCTTTCTTT; cdr3_aa: CASSSSIRGNAEAFF
clone_size: NA; j_call: TRBJ2-3; v_call: TRBV5-1; d_call: TRBD1; cdr3_nt: TGCGCCAGCAGCTTACAGGGGACGGTCACAGATACGCAGTATTTT; cdr3_aa: CASSLQGTVTDTQYF
clone_size: NA; j_call: TRBJ2-7; v_call: TRBV5-5; d_call: NA; cdr3_nt: TGTGCCAGCAGCCTGGCGGGGTCCCACGAGCAGTACTTC; cdr3_aa: CASSLAGSHEQYF
clone_size: NA; j_call: TRBJ2-1; v_call: TRBV6-1; d_call: TRBD2; cdr3_nt: TGTGCCAGCAGCCTACTAGCGGGGATCCGGAATGAGCAGTTCTTC; cdr3_aa: CASSLLAGIRNEQFF
clone_size: NA; j_call: TRBJ1-5; v_call: TRBV19; d_call: NA; cdr3_nt: TGTGCCAGTAGCCCAGGGTCTGCAAGAAGCAATCAGCCCCAGCATTTT; cdr3_aa: CASSPGSARSNQPQHF
clone_size: NA; j_call: TRBJ2-5; v_call: TRBV5-1; d_call: TRBD1; cdr3_nt: TGCGCCAGCAGCATGACAGGGGATCAAGAGACCCAGTACTTC; cdr3_aa: CASSMTGDQETQYF
clone_size: NA; j_call: TRBJ2-7; v_call: TRBV27; d_call: NA; cdr3_nt: TGTGCCAGCAGTTCAGGCACCAGCTCCTACGAGCAGTACTTC; cdr3_aa: CASSSGTSSYEQYF
clone_size: NA; j_call: TRBJ1-2; v_call: TRBV19; d_call: TRBD1; cdr3_nt: TGTGCCGGACGGACAGGGCAAAACGGCTACACCTTC; cdr3_aa: CAGRTGQNGYTF
clone_size: NA; j_call: TRBJ2-5; v_call: TRBV6-1; d_call: TRBD1; cdr3_nt: TGTGCCAGCAGTCCCAGGGGGGAGACCCAGTACTTC; cdr3_aa: CASSPRGETQYF
clone_size: NA; j_call: TRBJ1-5; v_call: TRBV7-9; d_call: NA; cdr3_nt: TGTGCCAGCAGCTTATCAGGGCAAATCAATCAGCCCCAGCATTTT; cdr3_aa: CASSLSGQINQPQHF
clone_size: NA; j_call: TRBJ2-3; v_call: TRBV19; d_call: NA; cdr3_nt: TGTGCCAGTAGTCCCTGGAGCGCGTCTAGCGTCACAGATACGCAGTATTTT; cdr3_aa: CASSPWSASSVTDTQYF
clone_size: NA; j_call: TRBJ2-7; v_call: TRBV6-1; d_call: NA; cdr3_nt: TGTGCCAGCAGCGCGGGACTGAATAACTACGAGCAGTACTTC; cdr3_aa: CASSAGLNNYEQYF
clone_size: few; j_call: TRBJ2-1; v_call: TRBV7-2; d_call: TRBD2; cdr3_nt: TGTGCCAGCATGGCGGGAGCCGGCTACAATGAGCAGTTCTTC; cdr3_aa: CASMAGAGYNEQFF
clone_size: NA; j_call: TRBJ1-1; v_call: TRBV28; d_call: TRBD1; cdr3_nt: TGTGCCAGCAGCACTGAACAGGGGGCCGACACTGAAGCTTTCTTT; cdr3_aa: CASSTEQGADTEAFF
clone_size: few; j_call: TRBJ1-1; v_call: TRBV7-6; d_call: NA; cdr3_nt: TGTGCCAGCAGCTCGGACATTAACACTGAAGCTTTCTTT; cdr3_aa: CASSSDINTEAFF
clone_size: NA; j_call: TRBJ1-5; v_call: TRBV30; d_call: NA; cdr3_nt: TGTGCCTGGAGCTTCGGAGGGAGACAGACCAATCAGCCCCAGCATTTT; cdr3_aa: CAWSFGGRQTNQPQHF
clone_size: NA; j_call: TRBJ1-4; v_call: TRBV6-1; d_call: TRBD1; cdr3_nt: TGTGCCAGCACCCGATTATCAGGGGGTAATGAAAAACTGTTTTTT; cdr3_aa: CASTRLSGGNEKLFF
clone_size: NA; j_call: TRBJ1-5; v_call: TRBV11-2; d_call: NA; cdr3_nt: TGTGCCAGCAGCTTAGGGCAGAACCAGCCCCAGCATTTT; cdr3_aa: CASSLGQNQPQHF
clone_size: NA; j_call: TRBJ1-4; v_call: TRBV2; d_call: NA; cdr3_nt: TGTGCCAGCAGCTCCGGGGGGGGATCCGCAACTAATGAAAAACTGTTTTTT; cdr3_aa: CASSSGGGSATNEKLFF